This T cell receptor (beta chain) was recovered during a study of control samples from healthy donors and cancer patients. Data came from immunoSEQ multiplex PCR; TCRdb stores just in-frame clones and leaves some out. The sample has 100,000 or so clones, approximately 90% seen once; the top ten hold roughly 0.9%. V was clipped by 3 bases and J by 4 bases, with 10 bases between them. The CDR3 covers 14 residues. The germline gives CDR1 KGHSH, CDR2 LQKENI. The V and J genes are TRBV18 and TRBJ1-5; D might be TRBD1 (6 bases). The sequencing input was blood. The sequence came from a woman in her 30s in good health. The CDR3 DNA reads TGTGCCAGCTCACCTCAGGGGAGGAATCAGCCCCAGCATTTT. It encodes CASSPQGRNQPQHF.